This TCR beta chain was identified in a study of T cell responses to AZD1222 COVID-19 vaccine. The study, taken as a whole, reports: Unmutated variant regions reportedly attract nearly half of all spike-specific TCRs. Receipt of two AZD1222 doses was followed by a rise in Spike-specific TCR breadth and depth. Repertoire sampling occurred only after the peak T cell response.

Sequencing was performed with immunoSEQ multiplex PCR; in TCRdb, only in-frame clones are kept and a portion is missing. This sample yields 110,000 to 150,000 clones, of which 90% to 95% are seen a single time; around 12% belongs to the top ten. Germline CDR1 is SGHRS and CDR2 is YFSETQ. The CDR3 covers 13 residues. Trimming took off 1 base at V and 5 bases at J, with 10 bases between the two ends. A remark on this clone: Antigen unknown.

This sequence was found in an adult who had recovered from COVID-19. This sample comprised peripheral blood, obtained after recovery from COVID-19. V gene TRBV5-1 combines with J gene TRBJ2-7; D is undetermined. CDR3: CASSLWSGHEQYF. In DNA, the CDR3 is TGCGCCAGCAGCTTGTGGTCGGGCCACGAGCAGTACTTC.